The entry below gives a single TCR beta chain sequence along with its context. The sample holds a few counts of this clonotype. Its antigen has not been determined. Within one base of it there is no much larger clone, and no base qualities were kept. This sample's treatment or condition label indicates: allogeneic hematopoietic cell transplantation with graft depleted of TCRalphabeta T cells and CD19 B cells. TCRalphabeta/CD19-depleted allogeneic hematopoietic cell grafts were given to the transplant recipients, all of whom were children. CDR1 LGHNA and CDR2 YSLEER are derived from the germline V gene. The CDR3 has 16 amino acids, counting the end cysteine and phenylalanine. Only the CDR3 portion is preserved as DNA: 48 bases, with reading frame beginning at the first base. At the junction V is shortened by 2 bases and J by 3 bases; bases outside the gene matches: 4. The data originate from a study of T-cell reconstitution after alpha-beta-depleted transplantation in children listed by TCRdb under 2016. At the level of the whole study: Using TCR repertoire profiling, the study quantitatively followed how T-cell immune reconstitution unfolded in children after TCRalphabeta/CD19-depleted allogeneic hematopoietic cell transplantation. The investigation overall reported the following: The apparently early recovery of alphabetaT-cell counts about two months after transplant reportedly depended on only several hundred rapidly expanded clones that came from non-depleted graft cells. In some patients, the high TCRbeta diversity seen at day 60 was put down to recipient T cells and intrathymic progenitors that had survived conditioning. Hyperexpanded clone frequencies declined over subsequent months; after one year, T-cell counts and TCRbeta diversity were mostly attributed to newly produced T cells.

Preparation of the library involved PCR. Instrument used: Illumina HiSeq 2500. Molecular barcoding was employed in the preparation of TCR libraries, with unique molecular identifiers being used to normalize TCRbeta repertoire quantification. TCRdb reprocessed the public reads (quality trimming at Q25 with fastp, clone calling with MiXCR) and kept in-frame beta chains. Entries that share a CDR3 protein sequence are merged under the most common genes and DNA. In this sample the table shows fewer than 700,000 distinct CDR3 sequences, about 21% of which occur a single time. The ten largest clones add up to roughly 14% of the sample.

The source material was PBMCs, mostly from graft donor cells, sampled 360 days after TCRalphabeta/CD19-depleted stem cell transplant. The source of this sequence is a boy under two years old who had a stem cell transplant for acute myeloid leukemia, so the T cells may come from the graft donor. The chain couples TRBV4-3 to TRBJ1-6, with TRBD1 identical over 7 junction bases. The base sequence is TGCGCCAGCAGCCAACTAACAGGGGACTATAATTCACCCCTCCACTTT. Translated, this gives CASSQLTGDYNSPLHF.